This T cell receptor (beta chain) emerged from a study of identical twins. TCRdb redid the calling of the 5' RACE reads with MiXCR, one entry per CDR3 protein. The data hold around 340,000 distinct CDR3 sequences, with 9% to 15% observed a single time. This clonotype has more than one count but fewer than ten. This CDR3 contains 19 residues. Trimming removed 3 bases from V and 0 bases from J, with 25 bases in between. Germline CDR1 and CDR2: SGHRS and YFSETQ. This same sample was also part of a study on yellow fever vaccine responses in identical twins.

Source material: CD8+ T cells sorted from blood. The chain combines TRBV5-1 with TRBJ2-7, with D tentatively TRBD2 (5 bases). The origin of this receptor is a woman between 18 and 29 years old in good health. The CDR3 protein is CASSSSGEGVDPISYEQYF. The CDR3 DNA follows: TGCGCCAGCAGCTCAAGTGGCGAGGGCGTGGACCCGATCTCCTACGAGCAGTACTTC.